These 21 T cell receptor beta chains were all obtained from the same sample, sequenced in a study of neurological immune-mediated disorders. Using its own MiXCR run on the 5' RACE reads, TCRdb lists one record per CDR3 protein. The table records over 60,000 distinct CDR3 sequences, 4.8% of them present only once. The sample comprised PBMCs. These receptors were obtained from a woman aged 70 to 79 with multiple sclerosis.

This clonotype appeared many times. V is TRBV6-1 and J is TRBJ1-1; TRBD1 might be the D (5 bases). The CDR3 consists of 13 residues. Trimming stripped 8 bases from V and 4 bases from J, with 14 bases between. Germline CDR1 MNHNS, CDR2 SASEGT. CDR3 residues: CASLPGLFTEAFF. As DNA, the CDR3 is TGTGCCAGCCTTCCGGGACTCTTCACTGAAGCTTTCTTT.

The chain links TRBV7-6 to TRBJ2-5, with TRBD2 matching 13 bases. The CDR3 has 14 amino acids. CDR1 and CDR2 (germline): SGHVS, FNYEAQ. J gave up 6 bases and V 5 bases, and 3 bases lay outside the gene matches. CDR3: CASSRTSGSQTQYF. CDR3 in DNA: TGTGCCAGCAGCAGGACTAGCGGGAGTCAGACCCAGTACTTC.

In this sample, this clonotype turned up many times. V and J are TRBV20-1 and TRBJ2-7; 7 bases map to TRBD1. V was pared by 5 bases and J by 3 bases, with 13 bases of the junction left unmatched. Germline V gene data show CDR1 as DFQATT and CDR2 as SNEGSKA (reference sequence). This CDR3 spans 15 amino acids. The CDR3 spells CSALTGDPGDYEQYF. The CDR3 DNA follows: TGCAGTGCTCTTACAGGGGATCCAGGGGACTACGAGCAGTACTTC.

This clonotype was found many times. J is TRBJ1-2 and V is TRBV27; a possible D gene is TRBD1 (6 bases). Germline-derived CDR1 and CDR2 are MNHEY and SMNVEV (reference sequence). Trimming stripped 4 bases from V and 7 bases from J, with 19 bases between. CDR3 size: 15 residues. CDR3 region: CASSSYGGGAGGYTF. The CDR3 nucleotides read TGTGCCAGCAGTTCATATGGGGGGGGCGCGGGTGGCTACACCTTC.

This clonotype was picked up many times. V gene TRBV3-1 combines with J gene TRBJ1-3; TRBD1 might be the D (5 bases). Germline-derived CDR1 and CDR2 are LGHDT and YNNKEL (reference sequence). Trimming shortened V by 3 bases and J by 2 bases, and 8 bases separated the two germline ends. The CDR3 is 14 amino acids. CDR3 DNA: TGTGCCAGCAGCCAGGGGGAGGCTGGAAACACCATATATTTT. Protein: CASSQGEAGNTIYF.

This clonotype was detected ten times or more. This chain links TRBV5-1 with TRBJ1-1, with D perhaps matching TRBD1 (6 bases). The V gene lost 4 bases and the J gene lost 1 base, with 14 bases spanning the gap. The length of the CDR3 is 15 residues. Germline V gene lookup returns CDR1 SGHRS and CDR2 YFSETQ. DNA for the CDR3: TGCGCCAGCAGCGTGCAGGGGCGGCCGAACACTGAAGCTTTCTTT. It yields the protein CASSVQGRPNTEAFF. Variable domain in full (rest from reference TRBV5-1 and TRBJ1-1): KAGVTQTPRYLIKTRGQQVTLSCSPISGHRSVSWYQQTPGQGLQFLFEYFSETQRNKGNFPGRFSGRQFSNSRSEMNVSTLELGDSALYLCASSVQGRPNTEAFFGQGTRLTVV.

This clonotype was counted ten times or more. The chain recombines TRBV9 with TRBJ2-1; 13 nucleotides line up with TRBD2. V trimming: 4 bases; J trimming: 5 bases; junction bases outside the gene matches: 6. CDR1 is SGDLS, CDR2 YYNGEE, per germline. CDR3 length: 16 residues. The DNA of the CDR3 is TGTGCCAGCAGCCCACTAGCGGGAGGGCGAAACAATGAGCAGTTCTTC. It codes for CASSPLAGGRNNEQFF.

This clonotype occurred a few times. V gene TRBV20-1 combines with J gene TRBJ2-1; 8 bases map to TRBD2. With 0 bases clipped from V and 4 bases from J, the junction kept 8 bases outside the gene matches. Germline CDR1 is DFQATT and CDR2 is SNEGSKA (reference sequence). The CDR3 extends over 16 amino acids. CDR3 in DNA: TGCAGTGCTAGAGATGTGGTCCAGCGGGGGTACAATGAGCAGTTCTTC. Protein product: CSARDVVQRGYNEQFF.

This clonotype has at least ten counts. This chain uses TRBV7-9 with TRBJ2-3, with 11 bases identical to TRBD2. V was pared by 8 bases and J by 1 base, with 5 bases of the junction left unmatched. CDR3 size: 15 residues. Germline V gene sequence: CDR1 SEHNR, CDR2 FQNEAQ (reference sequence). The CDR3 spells CASVAGGPRTDTQYF. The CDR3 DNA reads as TGTGCCAGCGTAGCGGGAGGGCCCCGCACAGATACGCAGTATTTT. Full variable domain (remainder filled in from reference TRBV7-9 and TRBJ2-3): DTGVSQNPRHKITKRGQNVTFRCDPISEHNRLYWYRQTLGQGPEFLTYFQNEAQLEKSRLLSDRFSAERPKGSFSTLEIQRTEQGDSAMYLCASVAGGPRTDTQYFGPGTRLTVL.

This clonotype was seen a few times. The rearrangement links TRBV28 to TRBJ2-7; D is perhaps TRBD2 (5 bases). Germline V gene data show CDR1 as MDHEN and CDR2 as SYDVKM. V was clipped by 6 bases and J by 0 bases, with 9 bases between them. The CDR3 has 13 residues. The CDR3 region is CASRAGASYEQYF. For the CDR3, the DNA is TGTGCCAGCAGGGCGGGTGCCTCCTACGAGCAGTACTTC. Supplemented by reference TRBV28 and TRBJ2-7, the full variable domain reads DVKVTQSSRYLVKRTGEKVFLECVQDMDHENMFWYRQDPGLGLRLIYFSYDVKMKEKGDIPEGYSVSREKKERFSLILESASTNQTSMYLCASRAGASYEQYFGPGTRLTVT.

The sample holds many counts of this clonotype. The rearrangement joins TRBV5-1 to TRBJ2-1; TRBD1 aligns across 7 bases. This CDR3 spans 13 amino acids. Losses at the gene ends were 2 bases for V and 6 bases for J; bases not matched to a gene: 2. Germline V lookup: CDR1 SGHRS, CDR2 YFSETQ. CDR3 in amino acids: CASSLTGVNEQFF. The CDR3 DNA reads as TGCGCCAGCAGCTTAACAGGGGTCAATGAGCAGTTCTTC.

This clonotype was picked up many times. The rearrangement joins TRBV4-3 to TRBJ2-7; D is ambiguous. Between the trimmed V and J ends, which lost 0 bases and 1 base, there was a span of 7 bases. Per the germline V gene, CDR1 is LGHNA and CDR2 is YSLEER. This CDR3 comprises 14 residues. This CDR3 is CASSQERSSYEQYF. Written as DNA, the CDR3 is TGCGCCAGCAGCCAAGAGCGCTCGTCCTACGAGCAGTACTTC.

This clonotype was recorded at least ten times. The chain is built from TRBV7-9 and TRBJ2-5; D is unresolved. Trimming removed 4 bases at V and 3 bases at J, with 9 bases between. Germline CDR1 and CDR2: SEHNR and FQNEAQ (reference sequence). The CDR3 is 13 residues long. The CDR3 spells CASSSGWEETQYF. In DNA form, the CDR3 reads TGTGCCAGCAGCTCCGGGTGGGAAGAGACCCAGTACTTC. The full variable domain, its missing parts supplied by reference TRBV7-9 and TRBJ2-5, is DTGVSQNPRHKITKRGQNVTFRCDPISEHNRLYWYRQTLGQGPEFLTYFQNEAQLEKSRLLSDRFSAERPKGSFSTLEIQRTEQGDSAMYLCASSSGWEETQYFGPGTRLLVL.

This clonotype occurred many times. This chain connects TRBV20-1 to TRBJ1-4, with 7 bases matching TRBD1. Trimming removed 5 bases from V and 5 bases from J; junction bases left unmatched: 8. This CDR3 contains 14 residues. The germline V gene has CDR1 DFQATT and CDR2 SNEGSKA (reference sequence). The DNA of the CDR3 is TGCAGTGCTGTCCGGACAGGTCAGAATGAAAAACTGTTTTTT. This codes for CSAVRTGQNEKLFF.

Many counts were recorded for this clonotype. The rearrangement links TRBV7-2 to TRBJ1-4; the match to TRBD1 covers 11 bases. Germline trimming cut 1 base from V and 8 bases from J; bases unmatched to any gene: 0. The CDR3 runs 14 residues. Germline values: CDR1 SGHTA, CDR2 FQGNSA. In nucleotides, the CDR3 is TGTGCCAGCAGCTTAGGGACAGGGGGCGAAAAACTGTTTTTT. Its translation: CASSLGTGGEKLFF.

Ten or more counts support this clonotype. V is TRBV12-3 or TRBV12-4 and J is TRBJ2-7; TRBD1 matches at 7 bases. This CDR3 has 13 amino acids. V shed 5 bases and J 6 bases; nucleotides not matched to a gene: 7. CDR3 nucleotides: TGTGCCAGCAGTCTTCGTACAGGGGTCGAGCAGTACTTC. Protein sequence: CASSLRTGVEQYF.

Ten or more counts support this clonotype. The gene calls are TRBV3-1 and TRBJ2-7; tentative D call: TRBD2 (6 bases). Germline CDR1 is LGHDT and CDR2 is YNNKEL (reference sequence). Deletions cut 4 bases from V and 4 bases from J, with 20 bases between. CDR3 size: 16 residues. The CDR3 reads CASSLLTSSKGYEQYF. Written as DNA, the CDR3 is TGTGCCAGCAGCCTTCTTACTAGCTCCAAAGGATACGAGCAGTACTTC.

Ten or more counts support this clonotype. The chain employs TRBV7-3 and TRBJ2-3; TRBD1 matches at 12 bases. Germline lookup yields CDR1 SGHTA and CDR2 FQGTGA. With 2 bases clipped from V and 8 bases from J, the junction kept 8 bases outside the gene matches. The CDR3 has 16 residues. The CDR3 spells CASSLGGTGGLGTQYF. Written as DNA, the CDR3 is TGTGCCAGCAGCTTAGGGGGGACAGGGGGCCTCGGTACGCAGTATTTT.

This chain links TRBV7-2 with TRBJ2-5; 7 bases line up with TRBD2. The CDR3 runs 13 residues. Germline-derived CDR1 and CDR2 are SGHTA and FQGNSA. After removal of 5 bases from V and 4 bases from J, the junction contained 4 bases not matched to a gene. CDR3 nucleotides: TGTGCCAGCAGCCCCAGCGGGACAGAGACCCAGTACTTC. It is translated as CASSPSGTETQYF.

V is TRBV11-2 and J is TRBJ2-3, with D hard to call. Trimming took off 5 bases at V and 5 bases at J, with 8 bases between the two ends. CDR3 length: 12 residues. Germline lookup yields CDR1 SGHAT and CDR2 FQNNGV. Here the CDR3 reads CASSPVIDTQYF. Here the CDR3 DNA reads TGTGCCAGCAGCCCCGTGATAGATACGCAGTATTTT.

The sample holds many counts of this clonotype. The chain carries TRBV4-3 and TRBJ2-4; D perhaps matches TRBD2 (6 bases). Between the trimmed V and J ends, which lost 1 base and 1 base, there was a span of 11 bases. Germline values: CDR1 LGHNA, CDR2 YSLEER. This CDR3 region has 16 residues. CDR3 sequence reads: CASSQGGDVAKNIQYF. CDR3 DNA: TGCGCCAGCAGCCAAGGGGGGGACGTGGCCAAAAACATTCAGTACTTC.